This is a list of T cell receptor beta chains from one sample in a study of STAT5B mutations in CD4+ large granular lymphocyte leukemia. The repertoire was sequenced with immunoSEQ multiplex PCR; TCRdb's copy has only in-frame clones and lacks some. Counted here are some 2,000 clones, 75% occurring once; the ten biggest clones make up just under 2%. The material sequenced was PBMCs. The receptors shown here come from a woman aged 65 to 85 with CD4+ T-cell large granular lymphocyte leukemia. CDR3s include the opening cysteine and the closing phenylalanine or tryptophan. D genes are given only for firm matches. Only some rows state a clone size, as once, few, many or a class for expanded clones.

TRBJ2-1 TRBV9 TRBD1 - CASSEPGQGDSEQFF TGTGCCAGCAGCGAACCGGGACAGGGGGACTCTGAGCAGTTCTTC
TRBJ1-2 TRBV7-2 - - CASSPAAVGNYGYTF TGTGCCAGCAGCCCCGCTGCGGTCGGTAACTATGGCTACACCTTC
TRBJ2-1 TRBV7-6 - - CASSSGTEGRQFF TGTGCCAGCAGCAGTGGGACTGAGGGAAGGCAGTTCTTC
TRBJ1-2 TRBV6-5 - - CASSYGAPRAYGYTF TGTGCCAGCAGTTACGGGGCACCGCGGGCGTATGGCTACACCTTC
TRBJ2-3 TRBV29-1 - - CSVAGSSWDTQYF TGCAGCGTTGCAGGGTCTTCTTGGGATACGCAGTATTTT
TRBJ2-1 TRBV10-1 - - CASSPQTGSYNEQFF TGCGCCAGCAGTCCACAAACTGGATCCTACAATGAGCAGTTCTTC
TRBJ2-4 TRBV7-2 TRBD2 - CASSLAGGTSGNLAKNIQYF TGTGCCAGCAGCTTAGCGGGCGGGACTAGCGGGAACTTGGCCAAAAACATTCAGTACTTC
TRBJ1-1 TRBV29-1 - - CSAIGGSIEAFF TGCAGCGCGATAGGGGGGTCGATTGAAGCTTTCTTT
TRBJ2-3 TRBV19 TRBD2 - CASSTTSGENTDTQYF TGTGCCAGTAGTACCACTAGCGGGGAAAACACAGATACGCAGTATTTT
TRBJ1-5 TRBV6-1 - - CASSGDSYQPQHF TGTGCCAGCAGCGGAGACAGTTATCAGCCCCAGCATTTT
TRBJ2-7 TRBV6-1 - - CASEPGTYEQYF TGTGCCAGCGAACCCGGGACCTACGAGCAGTACTTC
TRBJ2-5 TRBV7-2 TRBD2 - CASSPGLAQRETQYF TGTGCCAGCAGTCCAGGACTAGCCCAGAGGGAGACCCAGTACTTC
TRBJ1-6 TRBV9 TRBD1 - CASSVGDRANSPLHF TGTGCCAGCAGCGTAGGGGACAGGGCGAATTCACCCCTCCACTTT
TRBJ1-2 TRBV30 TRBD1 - CAWSPGQGNYGYTF TGTGCCTGGAGCCCTGGACAGGGGAACTATGGCTACACCTTC
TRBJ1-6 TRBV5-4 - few CASSFPEAPLHF TGTGCCAGCAGCTTCCCCGAGGCACCCCTCCACTTT
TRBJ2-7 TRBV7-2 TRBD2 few CASSPLADSYEQYF TGTGCCAGCAGCCCACTAGCGGACTCCTACGAGCAGTACTTC
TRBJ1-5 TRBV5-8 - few CASSLGQAYSNQPQHF TGTGCCAGCAGCTTGGGACAGGCCTATAGCAATCAGCCCCAGCATTTT
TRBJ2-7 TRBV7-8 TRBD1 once CASSLTGGVYSYEQYF TGTGCCAGCAGCCTCACAGGGGGCGTATACTCCTACGAGCAGTACTTC
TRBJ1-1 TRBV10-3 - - CAIRDPNTEAFF TGTGCCATCAGGGACCCTAACACTGAAGCTTTCTTT
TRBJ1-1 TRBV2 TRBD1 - CASSPTGGTEAFF TGTGCCAGCAGTCCCACAGGGGGCACTGAAGCTTTCTTT
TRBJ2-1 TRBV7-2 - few CASSLSLYQFF TGTGCCAGCAGCTTATCCCTCTATCAGTTCTTC
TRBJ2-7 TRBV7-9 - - CASSPSEAYEQYF TGTGCCAGCAGCCCTTCGGAGGCCTACGAGCAGTACTTC
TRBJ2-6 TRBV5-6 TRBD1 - CASRLQGSSGANVLTF TGTGCCAGCAGGTTACAGGGGAGCTCTGGGGCCAACGTCCTGACTTTC
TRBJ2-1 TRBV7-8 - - CASTQGYNEQFF TGTGCCAGCACCCAGGGGTACAATGAGCAGTTCTTC
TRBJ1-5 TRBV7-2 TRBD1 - CASSLDPQGNQPQHF TGTGCCAGCAGCTTAGACCCACAGGGGAATCAGCCCCAGCATTTT
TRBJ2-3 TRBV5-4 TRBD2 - CALSGTTSGTSTDTQYF TGTGCCCTCAGCGGGACTACTAGCGGCACTAGCACAGATACGCAGTATTTT
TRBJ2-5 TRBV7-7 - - CASSLEDKGEETQYF TGTGCCAGCAGCTTAGAGGACAAGGGTGAAGAGACCCAGTACTTC
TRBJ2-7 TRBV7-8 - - CASSTTSQRVHEQYF TGTGCCAGCAGCACCACCTCTCAAAGGGTCCACGAGCAGTACTTC
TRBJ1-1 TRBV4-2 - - CASSQDTENTEAFF TGTGCCAGCAGCCAAGATACGGAGAACACTGAAGCTTTCTTT
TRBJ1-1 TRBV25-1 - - CANKNTEAFF TGTGCCAACAAGAACACTGAAGCTTTCTTT
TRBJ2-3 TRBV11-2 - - CASSLSGSVTDTQYF TGTGCCAGCAGCTTATCCGGCTCAGTCACAGATACGCAGTATTTT
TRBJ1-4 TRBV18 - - CASSQTTEASEKLFF TGTGCCAGCTCACAGACGACCGAAGCGAGTGAAAAACTGTTTTTT
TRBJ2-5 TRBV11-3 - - CASSLGVRETQYF TGTGCCAGCAGCTTGGGAGTAAGAGAGACCCAGTACTTC
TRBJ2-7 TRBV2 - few CASSAGLANVQYF TGTGCCAGCAGTGCGGGGCTAGCGAACGTGCAGTACTTC
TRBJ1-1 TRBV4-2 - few CASSQEVSNTEAFF TGTGCCAGCAGCCAAGAGGTGTCGAACACTGAAGCTTTCTTT
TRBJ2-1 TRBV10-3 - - CASRQEGDNEQFF TGTGCCTCCCGACAGGAAGGAGACAATGAGCAGTTCTTC
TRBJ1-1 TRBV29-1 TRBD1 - CSVGQGGTEAFF TGCAGCGTTGGACAGGGCGGGACTGAAGCTTTCTTT
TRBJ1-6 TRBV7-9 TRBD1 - CASSIRQGGSPLHF TGTGCCAGCAGCATCCGACAGGGCGGTTCACCCCTCCACTTT
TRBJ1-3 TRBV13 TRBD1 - CASSLQQGVYSGNTIYF TGTGCCAGCAGCCTTCAACAGGGGGTGTACTCTGGAAACACCATATATTTT
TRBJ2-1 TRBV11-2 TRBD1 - CASSFRTGSWYEQFF TGTGCCAGCAGCTTCAGGACAGGGTCATGGTATGAGCAGTTCTTC
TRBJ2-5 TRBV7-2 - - CASSLSFVETQYF TGTGCCAGCAGCTTAAGCTTCGTAGAGACCCAGTACTTC
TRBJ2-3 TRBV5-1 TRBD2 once CASSPGTSGDTDTQYF TGCGCCAGCAGCCCCGGGACTAGCGGGGATACAGATACGCAGTATTTT
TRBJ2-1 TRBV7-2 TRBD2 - CASSPRKTSGASYNEQFF TGTGCCAGCAGCCCCCGAAAGACTAGCGGGGCTTCCTACAATGAGCAGTTCTTC
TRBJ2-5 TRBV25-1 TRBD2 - CASKSQREPYQETQYF TGTGCCAGCAAATCCCAGCGGGAGCCGTACCAAGAGACCCAGTACTTC
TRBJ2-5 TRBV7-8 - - CASSLGSGNGETQYF TGTGCCAGCAGCTTAGGCTCAGGGAATGGGGAGACCCAGTACTTC
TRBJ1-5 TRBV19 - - CASADGPYSNQPQHF TGTGCCAGTGCGGACGGACCTTATAGCAATCAGCCCCAGCATTTT
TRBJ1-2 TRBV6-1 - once CASSEGGQIYGYTF TGTGCCAGCAGTGAGGGCGGACAGATCTATGGCTACACCTTC
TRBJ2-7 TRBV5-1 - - CASSRGAQGTYEQYF TGCGCCAGCAGCCGGGGGGCCCAGGGAACCTACGAGCAGTACTTC
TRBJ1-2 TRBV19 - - CASTTRLGPNYGYTF TGTGCCAGTACCACGCGGTTGGGGCCCAACTATGGCTACACCTTC
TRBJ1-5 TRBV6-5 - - CASSFRDRNQPQHF TGTGCCAGCAGTTTCAGGGATCGTAATCAGCCCCAGCATTTT
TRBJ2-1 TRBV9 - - CASSAMTSISYNEQFF TGTGCCAGCAGCGCCATGACTAGTATATCCTACAATGAGCAGTTCTTC
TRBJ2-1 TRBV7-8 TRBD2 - CASSSALTSEGFF TGTGCCAGCAGCTCTGCTCTGACTAGCGAGGGGTTCTTC
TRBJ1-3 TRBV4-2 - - CASSQDRGAENGNTIYF TGTGCCAGCAGCCAAGATCGTGGGGCGGAGAATGGAAACACCATATATTTT
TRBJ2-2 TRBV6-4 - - CASSPSPGTGELFF TGTGCCAGCAGCCCCTCGCCGGGCACCGGGGAGCTGTTTTTT
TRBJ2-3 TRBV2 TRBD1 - CASSTGAEFGDTQYF TGTGCCAGCAGTACAGGGGCCGAGTTTGGAGATACGCAGTATTTT
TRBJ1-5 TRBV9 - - CASSTQDSNQPQHF TGTGCCAGCAGCACCCAGGATAGCAATCAGCCCCAGCATTTT
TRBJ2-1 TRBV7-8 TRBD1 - CASSLEGTGGYNEQFF TGTGCCAGCAGCTTAGAAGGGACAGGTGGCTACAATGAGCAGTTCTTC
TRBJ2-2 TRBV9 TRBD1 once CASSVGGGRSGELFF TGTGCCAGCAGCGTAGGAGGGGGCAGAAGCGGGGAGCTGTTTTTT
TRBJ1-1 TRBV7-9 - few CASSPTDTEAFF TGTGCCAGCAGCCCTACGGATACTGAAGCTTTCTTT